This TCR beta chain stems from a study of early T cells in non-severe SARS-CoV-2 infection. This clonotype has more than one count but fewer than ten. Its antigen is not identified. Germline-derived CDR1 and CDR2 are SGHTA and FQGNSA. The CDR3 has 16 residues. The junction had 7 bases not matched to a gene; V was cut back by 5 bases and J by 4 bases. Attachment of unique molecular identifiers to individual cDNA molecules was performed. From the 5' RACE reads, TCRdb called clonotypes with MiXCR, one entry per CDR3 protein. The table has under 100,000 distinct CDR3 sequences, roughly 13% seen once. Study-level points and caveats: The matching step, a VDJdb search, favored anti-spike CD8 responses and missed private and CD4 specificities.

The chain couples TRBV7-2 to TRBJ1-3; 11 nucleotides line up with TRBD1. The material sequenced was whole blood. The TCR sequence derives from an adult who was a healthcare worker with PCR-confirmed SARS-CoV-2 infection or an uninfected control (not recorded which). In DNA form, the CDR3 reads TGTGCCAGCAGCCCTGAGGGACAGGGGGGAGGAAACACCATATATTTT. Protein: CASSPEGQGGGNTIYF.